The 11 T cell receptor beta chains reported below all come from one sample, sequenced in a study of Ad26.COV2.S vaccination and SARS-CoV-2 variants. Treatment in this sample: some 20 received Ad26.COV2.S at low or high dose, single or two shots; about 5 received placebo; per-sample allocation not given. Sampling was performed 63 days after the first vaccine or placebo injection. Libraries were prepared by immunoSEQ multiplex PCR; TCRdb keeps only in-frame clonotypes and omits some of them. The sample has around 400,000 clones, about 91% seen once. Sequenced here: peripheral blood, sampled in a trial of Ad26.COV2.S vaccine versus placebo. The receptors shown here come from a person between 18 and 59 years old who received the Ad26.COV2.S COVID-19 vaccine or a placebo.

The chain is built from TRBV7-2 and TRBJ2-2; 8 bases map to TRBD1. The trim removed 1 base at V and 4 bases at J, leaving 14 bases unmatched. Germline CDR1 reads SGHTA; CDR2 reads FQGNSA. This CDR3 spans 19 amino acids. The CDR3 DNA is TGTGCCAGCAGCTTAGAAGCAGCCCCAGGGGGCGCCGTCACCGGGGAGCTGTTTTTT. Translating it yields CASSLEAAPGGAVTGELFF.

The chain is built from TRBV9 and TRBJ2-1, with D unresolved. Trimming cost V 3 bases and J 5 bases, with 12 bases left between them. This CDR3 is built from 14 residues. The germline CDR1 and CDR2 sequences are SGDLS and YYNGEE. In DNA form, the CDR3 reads TGTGCCAGCAGCGAAAGTCCCTTGGACAATGAGCAGTTCTTC. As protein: CASSESPLDNEQFF.

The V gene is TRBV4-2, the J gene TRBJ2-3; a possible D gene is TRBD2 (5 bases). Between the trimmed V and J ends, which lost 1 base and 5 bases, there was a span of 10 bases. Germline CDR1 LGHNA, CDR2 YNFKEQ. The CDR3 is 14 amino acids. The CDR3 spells CASSQAGFVDTQYF. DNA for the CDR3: TGTGCCAGCAGCCAAGCGGGATTTGTAGATACGCAGTATTTT.

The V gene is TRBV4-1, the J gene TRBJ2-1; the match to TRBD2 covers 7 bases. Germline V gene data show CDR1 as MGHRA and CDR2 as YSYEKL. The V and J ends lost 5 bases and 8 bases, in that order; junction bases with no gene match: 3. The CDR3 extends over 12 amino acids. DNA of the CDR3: TGCGCCAGCAGCATGGGGGGGGATGAGCAGTTCTTC. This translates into CASSMGGDEQFF.

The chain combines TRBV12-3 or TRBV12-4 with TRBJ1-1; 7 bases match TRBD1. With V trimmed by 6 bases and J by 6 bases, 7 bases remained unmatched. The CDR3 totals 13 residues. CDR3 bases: TGTGCCAGCAGGGAGGGGGCGCCCCCTGAAGCTTTCTTT. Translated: CASREGAPPEAFF.

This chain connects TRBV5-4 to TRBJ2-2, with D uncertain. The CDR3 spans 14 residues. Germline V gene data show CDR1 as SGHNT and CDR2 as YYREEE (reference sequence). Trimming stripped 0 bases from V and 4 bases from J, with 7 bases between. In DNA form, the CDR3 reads TGTGCCAGCAGCTTGGAGGGTGGCACCGGGGAGCTGTTTTTT. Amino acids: CASSLEGGTGELFF.

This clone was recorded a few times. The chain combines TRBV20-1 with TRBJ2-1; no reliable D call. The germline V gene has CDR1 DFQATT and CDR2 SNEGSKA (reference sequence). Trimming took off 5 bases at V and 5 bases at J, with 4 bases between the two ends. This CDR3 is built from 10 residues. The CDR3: CSAGNNEQFF. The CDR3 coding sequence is TGCAGTGCTGGAAACAATGAGCAGTTCTTC.

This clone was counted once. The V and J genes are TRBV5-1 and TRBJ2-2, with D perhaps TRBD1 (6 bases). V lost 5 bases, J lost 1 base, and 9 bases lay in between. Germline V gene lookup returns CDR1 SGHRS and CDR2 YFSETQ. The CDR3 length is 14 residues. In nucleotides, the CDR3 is TGCGCCAGCAGACGAGGGGGGAACACCGGGGAGCTGTTTTTT. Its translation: CASRRGGNTGELFF.

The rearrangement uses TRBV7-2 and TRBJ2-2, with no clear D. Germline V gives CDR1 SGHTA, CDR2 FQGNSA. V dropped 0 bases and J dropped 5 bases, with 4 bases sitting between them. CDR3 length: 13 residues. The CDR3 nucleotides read TGTGCCAGCAGCTTAGCGAGTACCGGGGAGCTGTTTTTT. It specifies CASSLASTGELFF.

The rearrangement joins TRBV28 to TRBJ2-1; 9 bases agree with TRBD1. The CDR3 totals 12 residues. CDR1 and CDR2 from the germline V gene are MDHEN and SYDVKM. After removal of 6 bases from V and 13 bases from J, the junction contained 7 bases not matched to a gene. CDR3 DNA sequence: TGTGCCAGCAGCCTCGGACAGGGGCCTCAGTTCTTC. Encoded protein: CASSLGQGPQFF.

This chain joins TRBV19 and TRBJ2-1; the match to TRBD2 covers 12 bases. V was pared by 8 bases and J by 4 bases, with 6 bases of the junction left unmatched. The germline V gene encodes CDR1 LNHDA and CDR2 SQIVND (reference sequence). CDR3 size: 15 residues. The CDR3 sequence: CASPTSGSLYNEQFF. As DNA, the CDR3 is TGTGCCAGTCCGACTAGCGGGAGTCTGTACAATGAGCAGTTCTTC.